Following are 16 T cell receptor beta chains from one sample sequenced in a study of T-cell reconstitution after alpha-beta-depleted transplantation in children. The TCRbeta library was prepared with unique molecular identifiers. In TCRdb, the PCR reads were re-called with MiXCR into one record per CDR3 protein. The sample holds just under 350,000 distinct CDR3 sequences, 16% seen once. The sample in question was PBMCs, mostly from graft donor cells, obtained 360 days after TCRalphabeta/CD19-depleted stem cell transplant. The receptors shown here come from a male patient under 10 years old who had a stem cell transplant for acute lymphoblastic leukemia, so the T cells may come from the graft donor.

This clonotype has ten or more counts. The rearrangement links TRBV12-3 or TRBV12-4 to TRBJ2-1, with 11 bases fitting TRBD2. The CDR3 contains 15 residues. The V segment lost 6 bases and the J segment 6 bases; nucleotides outside the gene matches: 7. The DNA for the CDR3 is TGTGCCAGCAGGATAGCGGGAGGGCCGGCCAATGAGCAGTTCTTC. This gives the protein CASRIAGGPANEQFF.

This chain connects TRBV4-1 to TRBJ2-2; D is unresolved. Germline CDR1 and CDR2: MGHRA and YSYEKL. This CDR3 region has 15 residues. Trimming took 1 base from V and 4 from J, leaving 10 bases between them. The CDR3 region is CASSQGGSSTGELFF. The CDR3 DNA reads as TGCGCCAGCAGCCAAGGCGGTAGCAGCACCGGGGAGCTGTTTTTT.

This chain links TRBV6-6 with TRBJ2-7, with a possible D match to TRBD2 (6 bases). Germline CDR1 and CDR2: MNHNY and SVGAGI (reference sequence). The CDR3 has 10 residues. In nucleotides, the CDR3 is TGTGCTAGCGGCGACTACGAGCAGTACTTC. It translates to CASGDYEQYF.

This chain links TRBV29-1 with TRBJ2-7; D perhaps matches TRBD1 (5 bases). Trimming cost V 5 bases and J 4 bases, with 9 bases left between them. CDR3 length: 11 amino acids. CDR1 SQVTM and CDR2 ANQGSEA come from the germline V gene. This CDR3 is CSVNKGYEQYF. The CDR3 nucleotides read TGCAGCGTTAATAAGGGGTACGAGCAGTACTTC.

This clonotype was seen more than once but under ten times. This chain joins TRBV7-6 and TRBJ2-5; D tentatively fits TRBD1 or TRBD2 (5 bases each). The CDR3 sequence is 15 residues long. CDR1 is SGHVS, CDR2 FNYEAQ, per germline. The germline V and J ends were trimmed by 8 bases and 2 bases, with 18 bases remaining between them. The CDR3 nucleotides read TGTGCCAGCTCAGGACGTGGTTGGGGGCAAGAGACCCAGTACTTC. Translating it yields CASSGRGWGQETQYF.

This clonotype was counted between two and nine times. This chain uses TRBV5-1 with TRBJ1-4; D gene unclear. Germline V gene lookup returns CDR1 SGHRS and CDR2 YFSETQ. The CDR3 has 16 residues. The germline V and J ends were trimmed by 0 bases and 7 bases, with 16 bases remaining between them. The DNA for the CDR3 is TGCGCCAGCAGCTTGGAATATTGGCCAGGTGGTGAAAAACTGTTTTTT. This gives the protein CASSLEYWPGGEKLFF.

With respect to this clonotype: Its ends do not fully match the called genes, so a read error is possible. The V gene is TRBV7-2, the J gene TRBJ2-1; D not certain. The CDR3 consists of 14 residues. From germline, CDR1 is SGHTA and CDR2 FQGNSA. CDR3 DNA sequence: TGTGCCAGCAGCTCTACCATCTCCAACAATGAGCAGTTCTTC. As protein: CASSSTISNNEQFF.

This clonotype has only a few counts. This rearrangement joins TRBV28 to TRBJ2-7, with TRBD2 as a possible D gene (5 bases). The CDR3 runs to 14 residues. The V end was cut by 1 base, the J end by 2 bases, with 9 bases between. The germline CDR1 and CDR2 sequences are MDHEN and SYDVKM. The CDR3 spells CASSLSGLPYEQYF. The CDR3, as DNA: TGTGCCAGCAGTTTATCGGGGTTACCCTACGAGCAGTACTTC.

This chain joins TRBV20-1 and TRBJ2-7, with 9 bases lining up with TRBD2. The CDR3 is 16 amino acids. The V segment lost 5 bases and the J segment 1 base; nucleotides outside the gene matches: 12. The germline V gene has CDR1 DFQATT and CDR2 SNEGSKA (reference sequence). The CDR3 spells CSAPARGSGRSYEQYF. The CDR3 DNA sequence: TGCAGTGCTCCTGCCCGGGGTAGCGGGAGATCCTACGAGCAGTACTTC.

The chain couples TRBV4-1 to TRBJ1-5; tentatively, D is TRBD1 (6 bases). The germline V and J ends were trimmed by 1 base and 1 base, with 11 bases remaining between them. The CDR3 consists of 16 residues. CDR1 and CDR2 from the germline V gene are MGHRA and YSYEKL. The CDR3 bases are TGCGCCAGCAGCCAAGGGAGGGGGGAGAGCAATCAGCCCCAGCATTTT. Amino acid sequence: CASSQGRGESNQPQHF.

This clonotype was seen only a few times. The chain is built from TRBV7-9 and TRBJ2-3; D call uncertain. From germline, CDR1 is SEHNR and CDR2 FQNEAQ (reference sequence). The CDR3 extends over 16 amino acids. V was pared by 2 bases and J by 0 bases, with 12 bases between. The CDR3 sequence: CASSLMAWASTDTQYF. The CDR3 coding sequence is TGTGCCAGCAGCTTAATGGCGTGGGCTAGCACAGATACGCAGTATTTT.

The V gene is TRBV7-3, the J gene TRBJ2-5; 8 nucleotides align to TRBD2. The CDR3 contains 15 residues. The V gene end was trimmed by 5 bases and the J gene end by 4 bases; junction bases not matched to a gene: 9. The V gene's germline CDR1 is SGHTA and CDR2 FQGTGA. The CDR3 DNA is TGTGCCAGCAGCCCATTGGGGACTAGTCGAGAGACCCAGTACTTC. Its protein is CASSPLGTSRETQYF. Filled out from reference TRBV7-3 and TRBJ2-5, the complete variable domain reads GAGVSQTPSNKVTEKGKYVELRCDPISGHTALYWYRQSLGQGPEFLIYFQGTGAADDSGLPNDRFFAVRPEGSVSTLKIQRTERGDSAVYLCASSPLGTSRETQYFGPGTRLLVL.

This clonotype was detected only a few times. J is TRBJ1-5 and V is TRBV28; D gene ambiguous. The CDR3 contains 15 residues. Germline CDR1 MDHEN, CDR2 SYDVKM. Trimming stripped 6 bases from V and 0 bases from J, with 12 bases between. This CDR3 reads CASSSWEDSNQPQHF. CDR3 nucleotide sequence: TGTGCCAGCAGCTCCTGGGAGGATAGCAATCAGCCCCAGCATTTT. Drawing the rest from reference TRBV28 and TRBJ1-5, the complete variable domain is DVKVTQSSRYLVKRTGEKVFLECVQDMDHENMFWYRQDPGLGLRLIYFSYDVKMKEKGDIPEGYSVSREKKERFSLILESASTNQTSMYLCASSSWEDSNQPQHFGDGTRLSIL.

V is TRBV12-3 or TRBV12-4 and J is TRBJ2-7; TRBD1 is a possible D gene (6 bases). V lost 1 base, J lost 0 bases, and 16 bases lay in between. The CDR3 runs to 17 residues. The CDR3 protein is CASSLVVIGTTSYEQYF. The CDR3 coding sequence is TGTGCCAGCAGTTTAGTGGTTATTGGGACAACCTCCTACGAGCAGTACTTC.

The chain employs TRBV6-5 and TRBJ1-6; D is perhaps TRBD1 (6 bases). This CDR3 has 16 amino acids. Germline V gene sequence: CDR1 MNHEY, CDR2 SVGAGI. V gave up 5 bases and J gave up 10 bases, with 21 bases separating them. The chain's CDR3 is CASSHRDIIYGSPLHF. The CDR3, as DNA: TGTGCCAGCAGTCACCGGGACATCATTTACGGCTCACCCCTCCACTTT.

This sequence joins TRBV28 and TRBJ2-7; TRBD2 aligns across 8 bases. This CDR3 spans 15 amino acids. CDR1 MDHEN and CDR2 SYDVKM come from the germline V gene. V trimming: 6 bases; J trimming: 2 bases; junction bases outside the gene matches: 9. CDR3 DNA: TGTGCCAGCAGCTTAACTAGCGGAGGTGCCTACGAGCAGTACTTC. This translates into CASSLTSGGAYEQYF.